These 10 T cell receptor beta chains were sequenced from one sample in a study of cytomegalovirus exposure and HLA in healthy donors. The repertoire was sequenced with immunoSEQ multiplex PCR; TCRdb's copy has only in-frame clones and lacks some. Of 130,000 or so clones listed, about 83% were seen once; the top ten hold roughly 2%. Sequencing was performed on PBMCs. The origin of the receptors is a woman aged 25 to 39 in good health and CMV-seronegative.

This chain connects TRBV7-9 to TRBJ2-7; 9 nucleotides agree with TRBD2. Germline loops: CDR1 SEHNR, CDR2 FQNEAQ (reference sequence). The CDR3 extends over 13 amino acids. Losses at the gene ends were 5 bases for V and 5 bases for J; bases not matched to a gene: 4. CDR3 bases: TGTGCCAGCAGCGACGGACTAGCGAACGAGCAGTACTTC. This translates into CASSDGLANEQYF.

The rearrangement joins TRBV2 to TRBJ2-5, with D perhaps matching TRBD2 (6 bases). The V end lost 4 bases, the J end lost 0 bases, and 9 bases lay between the germline ends. The CDR3 runs 14 residues. The germline gives CDR1 SNHLY, CDR2 FYNNEI. CDR3 nucleotide sequence: TGTGCCAGCAGTGCGACGGGGGACCAAGAGACCCAGTACTTC. Translating it yields CASSATGDQETQYF.

This chain connects TRBV6-5 to TRBJ1-1; D is ambiguous. CDR3 length: 13 amino acids. Germline loops: CDR1 MNHEY, CDR2 SVGAGI. V lost 6 bases and J 0 bases, leaving 8 bases between the germline ends. The CDR3 is CASRSSMNTEAFF. The CDR3 bases are TGTGCCAGCAGAAGTAGTATGAACACTGAAGCTTTCTTT.

The J gene is TRBJ1-3, the V gene TRBV5-1, with D perhaps TRBD1 (5 bases). Trimming removed 4 bases at V and 0 bases at J, with 11 bases between. Germline CDR1 SGHRS, CDR2 YFSETQ. This CDR3 is built from 15 residues. Here the CDR3 reads CASSAGLNSGNTIYF. The DNA for the CDR3 is TGCGCCAGCAGCGCGGGACTCAACTCTGGAAACACCATATATTTT.

The V call is TRBV7-2, the J call TRBJ2-3; 11 nucleotides align to TRBD2. The CDR3 totals 16 residues. V trimming: 5 bases; J trimming: 3 bases; junction bases outside the gene matches: 7. Germline V gene data show CDR1 as SGHTA and CDR2 as FQGNSA. This CDR3 reads CASSPLAGVRTDTQYF. CDR3 in DNA: TGTGCCAGCAGCCCACTAGCGGGGGTCAGGACAGATACGCAGTATTTT.

The chain links TRBV10-3 to TRBJ2-3, with 11 nucleotides matching TRBD2. Germline V gives CDR1 ENHRY, CDR2 SYGVKD. V trimming: 4 bases; J trimming: 4 bases; junction bases outside the gene matches: 4. CDR3 length equals 15 residues. CDR3 protein: CAISGGSGGADTQYF. As DNA, the CDR3 is TGTGCCATCAGTGGGGGTAGCGGGGGGGCAGATACGCAGTATTTT.

The chain combines TRBV27 with TRBJ2-3; 11 positions match TRBD2. The CDR3 has 16 residues. From germline, CDR1 is MNHEY and CDR2 SMNVEV (reference sequence). With V trimmed by 6 bases and J by 2 bases, 7 bases remained unmatched. The CDR3 spells CASSPMGLADTDTQYF. DNA for the CDR3: TGTGCCAGCAGCCCAATGGGACTAGCGGACACAGATACGCAGTATTTT.

J is TRBJ2-3 and V is TRBV6-4; D remains unclear. In germline, CDR1 is MRHNA, CDR2 SNTAGT. This CDR3 contains 15 residues. Trimming cost V 3 bases and J 3 bases, with 13 bases left between them. CDR3 nucleotide sequence: TGTGCCAGCAGTGAAGTGGCGGAGTCAACAGATACGCAGTATTTT. The encoded protein is CASSEVAESTDTQYF.

The CDR3 DNA sequence: TGTGCCAGCTCACCCGCCAGCTCTGGAAACACCATATATTTT. Translating gives CASSPASSGNTIYF. The chain carries TRBV18 and TRBJ1-3; D call uncertain. Germline-derived CDR1 and CDR2 are KGHSH and LQKENI. The ends were cut back, 3 bases at V and 0 bases at J, with 6 bases in the middle. The CDR3 totals 14 residues. Combining the CDR3 with reference TRBV18 and TRBJ1-3 gives the whole variable domain NAGVMQNPRHLVRRRGQEARLRCSPMKGHSHVYWYRQLPEEGLKFMVYLQKENIIDESGMPKERFSAEFPKEGPSILRIQQVVRGDSAAYFCASSPASSGNTIYFGEGSWLTVV.

V gene TRBV11-3 combines with J gene TRBJ1-1, with 8 bases that match TRBD1. CDR1 is SGHNT, CDR2 YENEEA, per germline. This CDR3 has 14 residues. V gave up 6 bases and J gave up 1 base; unmatched junction bases: 4. DNA of the CDR3: TGTGCCAGCAGGGGACAGGCGGAGAACACTGAAGCTTTCTTT. Its translation is CASRGQAENTEAFF.